This T cell receptor (beta chain) was recorded in a study of control samples from healthy donors and cancer patients. Repertoires were generated with immunoSEQ multiplex PCR, while TCRdb's copy carries only in-frame clones and drops some. The sample includes about 130,000 clones, about 95% of them seen just once. Germline CDR1 and CDR2: SGDLS and YYNGEE. V gave up 4 bases and J gave up 3 bases, with 23 bases separating them. The CDR3 length is 18 residues. This chain links TRBV9 with TRBJ2-1; tentatively, D is TRBD1 (6 bases). What was sequenced was blood. The receptor was isolated from a man aged 25-40 years in good health. CDR3 DNA: TGTGCCAGCAGCTCAACCCGAGATCCTGGGGGCTTCTACAATGAGCAGTTCTTC. This gives the protein CASSSTRDPGGFYNEQFF.